One T cell receptor beta chain is described in this entry. The entry originates in a study of technical replicates of blood from a handful of donors. V lost 3 bases to trimming and J lost 3 bases; unmatched junction nucleotides: 10. Germline CDR1 is SGHNT and CDR2 is YENEEA. The CDR3 is 16 amino acids. Profiled with immunoSEQ multiplex PCR; TCRdb holds only in-frame clones, not every one. The sample yields roughly 81,000 clones, about 97% seen once. The material sequenced was T cells isolated from PBMCs. The clonotype was recovered from a human donor in good health. The chain recombines TRBV11-3 with TRBJ1-1, with 7 bases identical to TRBD1. The chain's CDR3 is CASSLTTGKGDTEAFF. DNA for the CDR3: TGTGCCAGCAGCTTGACGACAGGGAAAGGGGACACTGAAGCTTTCTTT.